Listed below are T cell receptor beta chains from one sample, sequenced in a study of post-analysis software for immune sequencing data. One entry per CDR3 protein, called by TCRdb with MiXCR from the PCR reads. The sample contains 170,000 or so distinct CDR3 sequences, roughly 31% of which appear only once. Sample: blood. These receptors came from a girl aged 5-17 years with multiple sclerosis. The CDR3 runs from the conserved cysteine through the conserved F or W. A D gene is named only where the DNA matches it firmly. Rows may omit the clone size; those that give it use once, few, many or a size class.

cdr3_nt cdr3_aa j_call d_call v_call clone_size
TGCAGTGCGCACCGGTACAATGAGCAGTACTTC CSAHRYNEQYF TRBJ2-5 - TRBV20-1 -
TGCAGCGGAGTAGCGGGAGACAATGAGCAGTTCTTC CSGVAGDNEQFF TRBJ2-1 TRBD2 TRBV20-1 many
TGCAGCGTCCAACACCGTGGCGAGACCCAGTACTTC CSVQHRGETQYF TRBJ2-5 - TRBV29-1 few
TGTGCCAGCGGCAGGGGAGGAGCTTCACCCCTCCACTTT CASGRGGASPLHF TRBJ1-6 - TRBV3-1 many
TGTGTCGGCAGCCGGGACAGGGGTTCCTACGAGCAGTACTTC CVGSRDRGSYEQYF TRBJ2-7 TRBD1 TRBV4-2 -
TGTGCCAGCAAACAGGGGGGACAGCGTAATTACAATGAGCAGTTCTTC CASKQGGQRNYNEQFF TRBJ2-1 TRBD1 TRBV28 -
TGTGCCAGCAGCTCCCGGGACAGGGGTGCTGGGGCCAACGTCCTGACTTTC CASSSRDRGAGANVLTF TRBJ2-6 TRBD1 TRBV7-3 many
TGCAGTGCTAGAGATATACCCCGGGCGAAGGAGCAGTTCTTC CSARDIPRAKEQFF TRBJ2-1 - TRBV20-1 few
TGTGCCAGCAATAAGGACTTTCTCCGAGAGACCCAGTACTTC CASNKDFLRETQYF TRBJ2-5 - TRBV5-5 many
TGTGCCAGCAGAAAAGATACAAGCTACGAGCAGTACTTC CASRKDTSYEQYF TRBJ2-7 - TRBV3-1 many
TGTGCCACCAGCAACCCGTTCGTTTCAGGGAACTATGGCTACACCTTC CATSNPFVSGNYGYTF TRBJ1-2 - TRBV15 many
TGTGCCAGTAGTATACAAGGGACGGTCAATCAGCCCCAGCATTTT CASSIQGTVNQPQHF TRBJ1-5 - TRBV19 -
TGTGCCAGCGGGGGGGGACGGAACTACAAGCAGTACTTC CASGGGRNYKQYF TRBJ2-5 TRBD2 TRBV2 -
TGTGCCAGCAGTGCGGGACTCTCCTACAATGAGCAGTTCTTC CASSAGLSYNEQFF TRBJ2-1 - TRBV6-1 -
TGTGCCAGCAGCTCACCGGACAGGGCCTATGGCTACACCTTC CASSSPDRAYGYTF TRBJ1-2 TRBD1 TRBV7-2 many
TGCAGTGCTCCCCGGGGGGGCTACACCTTC CSAPRGGYTF TRBJ1-2 - TRBV20-1 -
TGTGCCAGCAGCTTAGTCGGTATTGAGGGCGGGTATGGCTACACCTTC CASSLVGIEGGYGYTF TRBJ1-2 - TRBV13 once
TGTGCCAGCAATGGGTATGGCGCGGGACAGGGGTACGAGCAGTACTTC CASNGYGAGQGYEQYF TRBJ2-7 TRBD1 TRBV5-6 once
TGTGCCAGCAGCACGCCGGGATATACGCAGTATTTT CASSTPGYTQYF TRBJ2-3 - TRBV7-2 many
TGTGCCAGCAGTGTCGGACTAGCGGGAGTCCTCTACAATGAGCAGTTCTTC CASSVGLAGVLYNEQFF TRBJ2-1 TRBD2 TRBV28 -
TGCGCCAGCAGGTTAGGCCCCTTTGATAACACTGAAGCTTTCTTT CASRLGPFDNTEAFF TRBJ1-1 - TRBV5-1 -
TGTACCAGCAGCTCAGGGGGGGGAAATTTTGCAGAGACCCAGTACTTC CTSSSGGGNFAETQYF TRBJ2-5 - TRBV7-2 -
TGTGCCAGCAGTTTATTTAGGACAGATGGGCATGCCGAGCAGTACTTC CASSLFRTDGHAEQYF TRBJ2-7 - TRBV28 few
TGTGCCAGCAGCTTCAGGGGGGACGAGCAGTACTTC CASSFRGDEQYF TRBJ2-7 - TRBV7-2 many
TGTGCCAGCACCGGGACAGGGAGGAGTTGGGACAATGAGCAGTTCTTC CASTGTGRSWDNEQFF TRBJ2-1 TRBD1 TRBV2 many
TGTGCCAGCGGACGGGGGCTGAACACCGGGGAGCTGTTTTTT CASGRGLNTGELFF TRBJ2-2 - TRBV6-5 -
TGCGCCAGCATGGCCGGGCCGCGGTCCAATGAGCAGTTCTTC CASMAGPRSNEQFF TRBJ2-1 - TRBV4-1 -
TGTGCCAGCAGCCAGCCCCTCTGCTGGGGGGGTCGGGGGTATGAGCAGTTCTTC CASSQPLCWGGRGYEQFF TRBJ2-1 - TRBV21-1 -
TGCGCCAGCAGCCAAGAAAATGGTGGACTAGCGAGAGGCGGGACCCAGTACTTC CASSQENGGLARGGTQYF TRBJ2-5 TRBD2 TRBV4-1 -
TGTGCCAGCAGCCTCGAAAGGAAGACCCAGTACTTC CASSLERKTQYF TRBJ2-5 - TRBV7-2 many
TGTGCCAGCAGCTTTCGGACTAGCGGGAGACAAGATACGCAGTATTTT CASSFRTSGRQDTQYF TRBJ2-3 TRBD2 TRBV7-9 -
TGTGCCAGCAGGGGAGACAGAGTTCTAACCTACGAGCAGTACTTC CASRGDRVLTYEQYF TRBJ2-7 - TRBV6-6 -
TGCAGTGCTAGAGAACTAGCGTCTAGCTCCTACGAGCAGTACTTC CSARELASSSYEQYF TRBJ2-7 TRBD2 TRBV20-1 few
TGTGCCTGGGACAGAAAAGCGAACACTGAAGCTTTCTTT CAWDRKANTEAFF TRBJ1-1 - TRBV30 -
TGTGCCAGCAGTGAAGACCTATTGGGAGGGGACTATAGCTACACCTTC CASSEDLLGGDYSYTF TRBJ1-2 - TRBV2 -
TGTGCCAGCAGCCAAGAAGGGGGTTCGTGGAGGTTCTTC CASSQEGGSWRFF TRBJ2-1 - TRBV3-1 -
TGTGCCAGCAGCGACGAAGGACGCGGGGAGCTGTTTTTT CASSDEGRGELFF TRBJ2-2 - TRBV9 few
TGTGCCAGCAGACAGCAAGGACTAGCGGGAGATGAGCAGTTCTTC CASRQQGLAGDEQFF TRBJ2-1 TRBD2 TRBV7-2 many
TGTGCCAGCAGTTCAAGGGACAGGCTCTACGAGCAGTACTTC CASSSRDRLYEQYF TRBJ2-7 TRBD1 TRBV25-1 once
TGTACCAGCAGCTTAGCGCTAGGAACTAATAGCGAGCAGTACTTC CTSSLALGTNSEQYF TRBJ2-7 - TRBV7-8 once
TGCAGTGCCTCCAGGGGGAGGGCCGCAGAGACCCAGTACTTC CSASRGRAAETQYF TRBJ2-5 - TRBV20-1 many
TGCGCCAGCAGCTTGGGCGGACACCCTCTCGGGGAGACCCAGTACTTC CASSLGGHPLGETQYF TRBJ2-5 - TRBV5-1 few
TGTGCCTGGAGTGCCAAAAACATTCAGTACTTC CAWSAKNIQYF TRBJ2-4 - TRBV30 -
TGTGCTAGTGGTTTCCTGGGGAACACTGAAGCTTTCTTT CASGFLGNTEAFF TRBJ1-1 - TRBV12-5 few
TGCAGTGCTAGGGACCAGAACACTGAAGCTTTCTTT CSARDQNTEAFF TRBJ1-1 - TRBV20-1 -
TGTGCCTGGAGTGCCCCCACCGGGGGGTCCTATAATTCACCCCTCCACTTT CAWSAPTGGSYNSPLHF TRBJ1-6 - TRBV30 few
TGCGCCAGCAGTGAGTCGTTTTTGGTGGACATTCAGTACTTC CASSESFLVDIQYF TRBJ2-4 - TRBV10-2 many
TGTGCCAGCAGTCGTCCGGGGGTCTCAGGCTACACCTTC CASSRPGVSGYTF TRBJ1-2 - TRBV7-9 many
TGTGCCAGCAGCTTAATGTACTACACCGGGGAGCGGTTTTTT CASSLMYYTGERFF TRBJ2-2 - TRBV7-2 -
TGTGCCAGCAGCTTGGGATCGGGGATAGTGAACACTGAGGCTTTCTTT CASSLGSGIVNTEAFF TRBJ1-1 - TRBV5-6 -
TGTGCCAGCAGTCCTCGTGGGGCCCGCCTACCCTACAATGAGCAGTTCTTC CASSPRGARLPYNEQFF TRBJ2-1 - TRBV6-1 -
TGTGCCAGCAGTCAATCTGGGGAGATCACAGATACGCAGTATTTT CASSQSGEITDTQYF TRBJ2-3 - TRBV6-2/TRBV6-3 many